This T cell receptor beta chain was sequenced during a study of tumor and adjacent non-tumor tissue in lung cancer. Study as a whole: The cohort had 12 to 13 adenocarcinoma, a couple of squamous cell and 1 small cell patients.

Notes on the study in general: Top 100 clones took a larger repertoire share in normal lung.

About this clonotype: The target antigen is unknown.

No cell sorting was done before RNA was extracted from the tissue. CDR1 and CDR2 (germline): DFQATT, SNEGSKA (reference sequence). The CDR3 consists of 13 residues. TCRbeta libraries were built with three rounds of nested PCR, modified from ARM-PCR. MiXCR was run by TCRdb on the multiplex PCR reads, yielding one entry per CDR3 protein. The sample holds some 71,000 distinct CDR3 sequences, 72% seen once. The sequence derives from a woman in her thirties or forties with non-small cell lung cancer. Sequenced sample: lung tumor tissue. This chain uses TRBV20-1 with TRBJ2-3; 8 bases line up with TRBD2. For the CDR3, the DNA is TGCACCACGCGGGGGGAGAGCACAGATACGCAGTATTTT. This translates into CTTRGESTDTQYF.